This T cell receptor beta chain was obtained from a study of cytomegalovirus exposure and HLA in healthy donors. Study-wide findings and caveats: The majority of TCR sequences were rare, yet some public TCRs appeared in many donors.

The data were produced by immunoSEQ multiplex PCR, yet TCRdb's version contains in-frame clones alone and is incomplete. The sample has 200,000 to 250,000 clones; roughly 84% are singletons. With respect to this clone: The antigen is unknown.

Source material: PBMCs. The TCR sequence derives from a woman in her 30s in good health and CMV-seropositive.

The CDR3 loop is CASTLGLAGEQYF. The CDR3, as DNA: TGTGCCAGCACCTTGGGACTAGCGGGAGAGCAGTACTTC. The chain carries TRBV2 and TRBJ2-7, with 13 bases identical to TRBD2. From germline, CDR1 is SNHLY and CDR2 FYNNEI. The length of the CDR3 is 13 residues. V trimming: 7 bases; J trimming: 7 bases; junction bases outside the gene matches: 4. Filled out from reference TRBV2 and TRBJ2-7, the complete variable domain reads EPEVTQTPSHQVTQMGQEVILRCVPISNHLYFYWYRQILGQKVEFLVSFYNNEISEKSEIFDDQFSVERPDGSNFTLKIRSTKLEDSAMYFCASTLGLAGEQYFGPGTRLTVT.